The rows below give T cell receptor beta chains drawn from one sample of a study of T cell responses to AZD1222 COVID-19 vaccine. Profiling relied on immunoSEQ multiplex PCR, and the TCRdb table lists in-frame clones only, not all of them. The table lists about 140,000 clones, just under 95% of them singletons. The sample in question was peripheral blood, obtained 28 days after the second AZD1222 dose. The receptors shown here come from an adult who received the AZD1222 COVID-19 vaccine. The CDR3 runs from the conserved cysteine through the conserved F or W. Fields, in order: CDR3 DNA, CDR3 protein, J gene, D gene, clone size, V gene. The D gene is left open where the match is weak. Clone sizes are given selectively: once, few, many, or a class where the clone is expanded.

CDR3 DNA: TGTGCCAGCAGGACGACAGGGAATCTGCGCAATGAGCAGTTCTTC
CDR3 protein: CASRTTGNLRNEQFF
J gene: TRBJ2-1
D gene: TRBD1
clone size: NA
V gene: TRBV27

CDR3 DNA: TGTGCCTGGAGTCCGGGACAGAGTAATTCACCCCTCCACTTT
CDR3 protein: CAWSPGQSNSPLHF
J gene: TRBJ1-6
D gene: TRBD1
clone size: NA
V gene: TRBV30

CDR3 DNA: TGCGCCAGCAGCCAAGATTGGCTAGCGGGAACTAACACCGGGGAGCTGTTTTTT
CDR3 protein: CASSQDWLAGTNTGELFF
J gene: TRBJ2-2
D gene: TRBD2
clone size: NA
V gene: TRBV4-1

CDR3 DNA: TGTGCCAGCAGCTTGAAGGGGAAGAACACTGAAGCTTTCTTT
CDR3 protein: CASSLKGKNTEAFF
J gene: TRBJ1-1
D gene: NA
clone size: NA
V gene: TRBV5-4

CDR3 DNA: TGCAGCGTTCCGAGGGGGGGCACTGAAGCTTTCTTT
CDR3 protein: CSVPRGGTEAFF
J gene: TRBJ1-1
D gene: NA
clone size: NA
V gene: TRBV29-1

CDR3 DNA: TGTGCCAGCAGCGTACAGGAAGGACTAGGCTCCTACGAGCAGTACTTC
CDR3 protein: CASSVQEGLGSYEQYF
J gene: TRBJ2-7
D gene: TRBD2
clone size: once
V gene: TRBV7-2

CDR3 DNA: TGTGCCAGCAGCATGGGACCAAACACCATATATTTT
CDR3 protein: CASSMGPNTIYF
J gene: TRBJ1-3
D gene: NA
clone size: once
V gene: TRBV7-9

CDR3 DNA: TGCAGCGTTGTCGTCCCGGGCCCAGGCTACGAGCAGTACTTC
CDR3 protein: CSVVVPGPGYEQYF
J gene: TRBJ2-7
D gene: NA
clone size: NA
V gene: TRBV29-1

CDR3 DNA: TGTGCCAGCTCACCAACAGTAATGAACACTGAAGCTTTCTTT
CDR3 protein: CASSPTVMNTEAFF
J gene: TRBJ1-1
D gene: NA
clone size: NA
V gene: TRBV18

CDR3 DNA: TGTGCCAGCAGCCAAGGGGCCCTGGGACAAGAGACCCAGTACTTC
CDR3 protein: CASSQGALGQETQYF
J gene: TRBJ2-5
D gene: NA
clone size: NA
V gene: TRBV3-1/TRBV3-2

CDR3 DNA: TGTGCCAGCAGCTTCGGGACTAGCGGGGTCACCGGGGAGCTGTTTTTT
CDR3 protein: CASSFGTSGVTGELFF
J gene: TRBJ2-2
D gene: TRBD2
clone size: once
V gene: TRBV9

CDR3 DNA: TGTGCCAGCAGTTACACTACGGGGAGAGGTAATTCACCCCTCCACTTT
CDR3 protein: CASSYTTGRGNSPLHF
J gene: TRBJ1-6
D gene: NA
clone size: NA
V gene: TRBV6-5

CDR3 DNA: TGCGCCAGCAGCCGCCTTGGGGTTAGCGGGGGGAGGGCCAATGAGCAGTTCTTC
CDR3 protein: CASSRLGVSGGRANEQFF
J gene: TRBJ2-1
D gene: TRBD2
clone size: NA
V gene: TRBV4-1

CDR3 DNA: TGTGCCAGCAGTTACCCCGGGAACCTAAACTTGCGAAATTCACCCCTCCACTTT
CDR3 protein: CASSYPGNLNLRNSPLHF
J gene: TRBJ1-6
D gene: NA
clone size: once
V gene: TRBV6-2/TRBV6-3

CDR3 DNA: TGCGCCAGCAGCCAAGCGGTCTCGTACGAGCAGTACTTC
CDR3 protein: CASSQAVSYEQYF
J gene: TRBJ2-7
D gene: NA
clone size: NA
V gene: TRBV4-1

CDR3 DNA: TGTGCCAGCAGCGTAGCAGGGGTCGGCCAGCCCCAGCATTTT
CDR3 protein: CASSVAGVGQPQHF
J gene: TRBJ1-5
D gene: NA
clone size: NA
V gene: TRBV9

CDR3 DNA: TGCGCCAGCAGCCTCGGACTAGCGGGGGCTCTGAATGAGCAGTTCTTC
CDR3 protein: CASSLGLAGALNEQFF
J gene: TRBJ2-1
D gene: TRBD2
clone size: NA
V gene: TRBV5-1

CDR3 DNA: TGTGCCAGTAGTATTAGGGGGGCTGGCAAAAACATTCAGTACTTC
CDR3 protein: CASSIRGAGKNIQYF
J gene: TRBJ2-4
D gene: NA
clone size: NA
V gene: TRBV19

CDR3 DNA: TGTGCCAGCAGCTTGGCAACAGGGACGGTGGTCTCCCGACTCTATGGCTACACCTTC
CDR3 protein: CASSLATGTVVSRLYGYTF
J gene: TRBJ1-2
D gene: NA
clone size: NA
V gene: TRBV7-2

CDR3 DNA: TGTGCCAGCAGCTTCGGGGTGAGGACTGAAGCTTTCTTT
CDR3 protein: CASSFGVRTEAFF
J gene: TRBJ1-1
D gene: NA
clone size: NA
V gene: TRBV11-1

CDR3 DNA: TGTGCCAGCAGCCCGGGACACTCTGGGGCCAACGTCCTGACTTTC
CDR3 protein: CASSPGHSGANVLTF
J gene: TRBJ2-6
D gene: NA
clone size: NA
V gene: TRBV5-4

CDR3 DNA: TGTGCCAGTAGTATACGGGTTGCTGAAGCTTTCTTT
CDR3 protein: CASSIRVAEAFF
J gene: TRBJ1-1
D gene: NA
clone size: NA
V gene: TRBV19

CDR3 DNA: TGTGCTAGTGGTAGCGGTATGAACACTGAAGCTTTCTTT
CDR3 protein: CASGSGMNTEAFF
J gene: TRBJ1-1
D gene: NA
clone size: NA
V gene: TRBV12-5

CDR3 DNA: TGTGCCAGCAGTCCAATAGGGACAGGGGACTCTAACTATGGCTACACCTTC
CDR3 protein: CASSPIGTGDSNYGYTF
J gene: TRBJ1-2
D gene: TRBD1
clone size: NA
V gene: TRBV27

CDR3 DNA: TGTGCCAGCAGTCCCGCCCCCGGGTCACCCCTCCACTTT
CDR3 protein: CASSPAPGSPLHF
J gene: TRBJ1-6
D gene: NA
clone size: NA
V gene: TRBV27

CDR3 DNA: TGTGCCAGCGCGTACGGGAGCACTGAAGCTTTCTTT
CDR3 protein: CASAYGSTEAFF
J gene: TRBJ1-1
D gene: NA
clone size: NA
V gene: TRBV12-3/TRBV12-4

CDR3 DNA: TGCGCCAGCAGCCAAACCCGGGACAGCCTGACCGGGGAGCTGTTTTTT
CDR3 protein: CASSQTRDSLTGELFF
J gene: TRBJ2-2
D gene: TRBD1
clone size: NA
V gene: TRBV4-1

CDR3 DNA: TGTGCCAGCAGCGCTTTTCAAGAGACCCAGTACTTC
CDR3 protein: CASSAFQETQYF
J gene: TRBJ2-5
D gene: NA
clone size: once
V gene: TRBV13

CDR3 DNA: TGTGCTAGCAGCTTGACGACAGGGACTTCCGAGACCCAGTACTTC
CDR3 protein: CASSLTTGTSETQYF
J gene: TRBJ2-5
D gene: NA
clone size: NA
V gene: TRBV7-7

CDR3 DNA: TGTGCCAGCCAACGACAGCGGGGTCAGCCCCAGCATTTT
CDR3 protein: CASQRQRGQPQHF
J gene: TRBJ1-5
D gene: NA
clone size: NA
V gene: TRBV6-5

CDR3 DNA: TGTGCCAGCAGCCAAGACCGGGTTCGGGAAAAACTGTTTTTT
CDR3 protein: CASSQDRVREKLFF
J gene: TRBJ1-4
D gene: NA
clone size: NA
V gene: TRBV3-1/TRBV3-2

CDR3 DNA: TGTGCCAGCAGTTACTCGTTGGTCTATGGCTACACCTTC
CDR3 protein: CASSYSLVYGYTF
J gene: TRBJ1-2
D gene: NA
clone size: NA
V gene: TRBV6-2/TRBV6-3

CDR3 DNA: TGCGCCAGCAGCCAAGTCCCTGAGTTAGCTTTCTTT
CDR3 protein: CASSQVPELAFF
J gene: TRBJ1-1
D gene: NA
clone size: NA
V gene: TRBV4-1

CDR3 DNA: TGTGCCAGCAGATATACAGCTTATAGCAATCAGCCCCAGCATTTT
CDR3 protein: CASRYTAYSNQPQHF
J gene: TRBJ1-5
D gene: NA
clone size: NA
V gene: TRBV27

CDR3 DNA: TGCGCCAGCAGCCTCACAGGGGCGAATGAGCAGTTCTTC
CDR3 protein: CASSLTGANEQFF
J gene: TRBJ2-1
D gene: TRBD1
clone size: once
V gene: TRBV5-1

CDR3 DNA: TGTGCCAGCAGCCAAGCGGGGGCCCGCACAGATACGCAGTATTTT
CDR3 protein: CASSQAGARTDTQYF
J gene: TRBJ2-3
D gene: NA
clone size: few
V gene: TRBV4-2

CDR3 DNA: TGTGCCAGCAGTTTGACAGGGACTGGAAACACCATATATTTT
CDR3 protein: CASSLTGTGNTIYF
J gene: TRBJ1-3
D gene: TRBD1
clone size: once
V gene: TRBV6-5

CDR3 DNA: TGTGCCAGCAGCTTTGGTACAGGGAACGTTTGGAACACTGAAGCTTTCTTT
CDR3 protein: CASSFGTGNVWNTEAFF
J gene: TRBJ1-1
D gene: NA
clone size: once
V gene: TRBV5-8

CDR3 DNA: TGTGCCAGCAGATCACGGGACACACGGGGTGAAAAACTGTTTTTT
CDR3 protein: CASRSRDTRGEKLFF
J gene: TRBJ1-4
D gene: NA
clone size: NA
V gene: TRBV28

CDR3 DNA: TGTGCCAGCAGTGAACGTCGGACAGGGGAATCGGCCCAGCATTTT
CDR3 protein: CASSERRTGESAQHF
J gene: TRBJ1-5
D gene: TRBD1
clone size: NA
V gene: TRBV2

CDR3 DNA: TGTGCCAGCAGCCAAGCAGGTGAAAAACTGTTTTTT
CDR3 protein: CASSQAGEKLFF
J gene: TRBJ1-4
D gene: NA
clone size: NA
V gene: TRBV3-1/TRBV3-2

CDR3 DNA: TGTGCCAGCAGCTTAGTAGGGGGGCCTGTAGATACGCAGTATTTT
CDR3 protein: CASSLVGGPVDTQYF
J gene: TRBJ2-3
D gene: NA
clone size: NA
V gene: TRBV7-9

CDR3 DNA: TGTGCCAGCAGCTTGACGTGGATCCCCACTGAAGCTTTCTTT
CDR3 protein: CASSLTWIPTEAFF
J gene: TRBJ1-1
D gene: NA
clone size: NA
V gene: TRBV5-6

CDR3 DNA: TGTGCCAGCAGTTACGACGCGAGCTCCTACGAGCAGTACTTC
CDR3 protein: CASSYDASSYEQYF
J gene: TRBJ2-7
D gene: NA
clone size: NA
V gene: TRBV6-5

CDR3 DNA: TGCGCCAGCTCGCGAGACAGGGAAGTTGGCTACACCTTC
CDR3 protein: CASSRDREVGYTF
J gene: TRBJ1-2
D gene: TRBD1
clone size: NA
V gene: TRBV5-1

CDR3 DNA: TGTGCCAGCAGCCAAGGTTTACAGTATAGCAATCAGCCCCAGCATTTT
CDR3 protein: CASSQGLQYSNQPQHF
J gene: TRBJ1-5
D gene: NA
clone size: NA
V gene: TRBV3-1/TRBV3-2

CDR3 DNA: TGTGCCAGTAGTATAGATGCGGGCAGGCACACTGAAGCTTTCTTT
CDR3 protein: CASSIDAGRHTEAFF
J gene: TRBJ1-1
D gene: NA
clone size: NA
V gene: TRBV19

CDR3 DNA: TGTGCCAGCACCTACCTAGCGGCCGGGACAGGGGAAGCTTTCTTT
CDR3 protein: CASTYLAAGTGEAFF
J gene: TRBJ1-1
D gene: TRBD1
clone size: NA
V gene: TRBV7-2

CDR3 DNA: TGTGCCAGCAGTCTAGACAGGGGTTCACCCCTCCACTTT
CDR3 protein: CASSLDRGSPLHF
J gene: TRBJ1-6
D gene: TRBD1
clone size: NA
V gene: TRBV2

CDR3 DNA: TGCAGCGTCTCGGGACGTTTTAATGAAAAACTGTTTTTT
CDR3 protein: CSVSGRFNEKLFF
J gene: TRBJ1-4
D gene: NA
clone size: NA
V gene: TRBV29-1

CDR3 DNA: TGCGCCAGCAGCCCGGCCTACGGAAACACCATATATTTT
CDR3 protein: CASSPAYGNTIYF
J gene: TRBJ1-3
D gene: NA
clone size: NA
V gene: TRBV5-1

CDR3 DNA: TGTGCCAGCAGCAAGTCCCACCGCTGGGGGAACACTGAAGCTTTCTTT
CDR3 protein: CASSKSHRWGNTEAFF
J gene: TRBJ1-1
D gene: NA
clone size: NA
V gene: TRBV21-1

CDR3 DNA: TGTGCCAGCAACAACGGGGGCCGGAACACCGGGGAGCTGTTTTTT
CDR3 protein: CASNNGGRNTGELFF
J gene: TRBJ2-2
D gene: NA
clone size: NA
V gene: TRBV7-2

CDR3 DNA: TGTGCCACCAGTGATCCCCAAGGGAAAGAAGCTTTCTTT
CDR3 protein: CATSDPQGKEAFF
J gene: TRBJ1-1
D gene: NA
clone size: NA
V gene: TRBV24-1

CDR3 DNA: TGTGCCAGTAGTATAGTCCCGGTAGGTCAGCCCCAGCATTTT
CDR3 protein: CASSIVPVGQPQHF
J gene: TRBJ1-5
D gene: NA
clone size: NA
V gene: TRBV19

CDR3 DNA: TGTGCCACCCACGAGGGGGTAGGCTATGGCTACACCTTC
CDR3 protein: CATHEGVGYGYTF
J gene: TRBJ1-2
D gene: NA
clone size: NA
V gene: TRBV15

CDR3 DNA: TGTGCCAGCAGCCGATGGACAGGTCCTGGAAACACCATATATTTT
CDR3 protein: CASSRWTGPGNTIYF
J gene: TRBJ1-3
D gene: TRBD1
clone size: NA
V gene: TRBV7-9

CDR3 DNA: TGTGCCAGCAGCCAGGGGATGAGGGAGACCCAGTACTTC
CDR3 protein: CASSQGMRETQYF
J gene: TRBJ2-5
D gene: NA
clone size: NA
V gene: TRBV6-5

CDR3 DNA: TGTGCCAGCAGTTGGGCCCGGGGGAACACTGAAGCTTTCTTT
CDR3 protein: CASSWARGNTEAFF
J gene: TRBJ1-1
D gene: NA
clone size: NA
V gene: TRBV27